This TCR beta chain was found in a study of blood T cell repertoires in COVID-19. Participants were aged about 18 to 90 years, lived in under 25 US areas, and enrolled virtually. In the authors' methods: Amplification of reference gene primers was used by the study to estimate nucleated cell counts. Data came from immunoSEQ multiplex PCR; TCRdb stores just in-frame clones and leaves some out. V, J and clone size were drawn from that table, and D and trimming were deduced from the DNA. The sample holds approximately 220,000 clones, 85% to 90% seen once. V trimming: 0 bases; J trimming: 6 bases; junction bases outside the gene matches: 3. The CDR3 sequence is 13 residues long. The V gene's germline CDR1 is GTSNPN and CDR2 SVGIG (reference sequence).

The clonotype originates from a man younger than 40 who had been exposed to COVID-19. V usage is TRBV30 and J usage is TRBJ1-2; 8 nucleotides agree with TRBD1. Input material: PBMCs or T cells enriched from blood (not recorded which). CDR3 residues: CAWSVGTGNGYTF. The CDR3 bases are TGTGCCTGGAGTGTTGGGACAGGCAATGGCTACACCTTC.